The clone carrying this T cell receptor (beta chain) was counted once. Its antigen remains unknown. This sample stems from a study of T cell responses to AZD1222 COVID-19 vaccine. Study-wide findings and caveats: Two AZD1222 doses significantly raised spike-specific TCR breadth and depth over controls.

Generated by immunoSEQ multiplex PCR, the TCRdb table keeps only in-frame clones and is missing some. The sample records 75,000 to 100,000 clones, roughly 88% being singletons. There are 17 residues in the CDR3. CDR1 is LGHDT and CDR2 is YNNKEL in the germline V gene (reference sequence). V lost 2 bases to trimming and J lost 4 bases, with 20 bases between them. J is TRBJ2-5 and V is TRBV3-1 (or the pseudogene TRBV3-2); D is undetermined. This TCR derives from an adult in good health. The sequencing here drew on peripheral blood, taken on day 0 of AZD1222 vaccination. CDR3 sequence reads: CASSQRRVGQVPETQYF. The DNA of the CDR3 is TGTGCCAGCAGCCAAAGAAGGGTCGGCCAAGTACCAGAGACCCAGTACTTC.